The sequence of this T cell receptor beta chain was determined in a study of CXCR3-negative and CXCR3-positive naive CD8 T cells. The CDR3 covers 13 residues. Germline CDR1 is MDHEN and CDR2 is SYDVKM. With UMI labels, 5' RACE was used to prepare the TRB cDNA libraries. Following a re-call of the 5' RACE reads, TCRdb has one entry per CDR3 protein and lacks DNA. The sample has under 75,000 distinct CDR3 sequences; the top ten hold 0.7% to 0.8%. Study results and limitations: Researchers reported similar TRBV-TRBJ usage in naive CXCR3-negative and CXCR3-positive cells, though memory differed. More hydrophobic TRB CDR3s were found in CXCR3-positive naive cells than in CXCR3-negative naive cells.

As to this clonotype: Its antigen is undetermined.

The sample was naive CXCR3+ CD8+ T cells from blood. Specified subset: CD45RO-CCR7+CD27+CD95- naive CD8+ T cells expressing CXCR3 (TNR3+). This receptor was identified in a human donor in good health. Some clones in this sample may be carry-over from other donors' samples. This rearrangement joins TRBV28 to TRBJ2-2. This CDR3 reads CASSLWETGELFF.